This record looks at one T cell receptor (beta chain) sequence and its context. Which antigen it targets is not known. Qualities for individual bases were not recorded, and no much larger clone is one base off. The source of the sample is a study of blood T cell repertoires in COVID-19 (dated by TCRdb to about 2020). Background for the entire study: Samples covering the acute and convalescent phases of COVID-19 were provided by collaborators in the United States, Italy and Spain. Where HLA class I and class II types were available, the types were taken from metadata supplied by the sample provider, not from assay-based typing. The prospective study material was composed of cDNA or gDNA derived from T cells, B-cell-depleted T cells, or PBMCs. Deeply sampled blood TCRbeta repertoires from subjects exposed to, actively infected with, or recovered from COVID-19 were included in the dataset. The repertoires were released in a freely available public database meant as a resource for research on the immune response to SARS-CoV-2. The samples were drawn from two sources: the first 160 participants of the ongoing ImmuneRACE study, and 1,200 or so subjects contributed by 6 global collaborators. A de-identified subject ID, COVID-19 status, age in years and sex were almost always included in the sample metadata.

TCRbeta CDR3 regions were amplified from genomic DNA by means of the immunoSEQ Assay, a bias-controlled multiplex PCR. The authors' analysis ran thus. The number of nucleated cells in each sample was estimated from the amplification of reference gene primers within the assay. To quantify the absolute abundance of each unique TCRbeta CDR3 rearrangement, sequence reads were collapsed and filtered. Productive Simpson clonality was computed per sample as the square root of Simpson's diversity index over productive rearrangements. Held by TCRdb, this immuneACCESS table contains in-frame sequences only and omits some clones. Under half of the omission traces to an unresolved V gene where checked; the cause of the rest is unknown. That table supplies the V and J calls and clone size; D and trimming were determined from the DNA. This sample lists under 200,000 clones; about 88% were detected once. The ten biggest clones cover approximately 0.6% of the sample.

General study outcomes and caveats: Clinical and demographic metadata were provided uncurated, with the amount varying by source and participant.

V lost 4 bases and J lost 3 bases, and the count of bases not matched to a germline gene is 3. From its cysteine to its phenylalanine, the CDR3 spans 13 amino acids. Only the CDR3 DNA stays, 39 bases, in frame from base 1. CDR1 and CDR2 are drawn from the germline V gene (reference sequence): LNHDA, SQIVND. At one collaborating source in Seattle, patients were enrolled during active infection and were followed longitudinally through the course of disease. Collaborating institutions collected whole blood in K2EDTA tubes following their own protocols. Collaborator samples were shipped for TCRbeta analysis as frozen whole blood, isolated PBMCs, or DNA extracted from either sample type.

The sequencing sample was made of peripheral blood. The chain employs TRBV19 and TRBJ2-7, with TRBD1 matching 7 junction bases. The TCR was taken from a man aged 60-69 years with COVID-19, enrolled during active disease. CDR3 reads: CASSTSGGYEQYF. The DNA is as follows: TGTGCCAGTAGTACATCAGGGGGCTACGAGCAGTACTTC.